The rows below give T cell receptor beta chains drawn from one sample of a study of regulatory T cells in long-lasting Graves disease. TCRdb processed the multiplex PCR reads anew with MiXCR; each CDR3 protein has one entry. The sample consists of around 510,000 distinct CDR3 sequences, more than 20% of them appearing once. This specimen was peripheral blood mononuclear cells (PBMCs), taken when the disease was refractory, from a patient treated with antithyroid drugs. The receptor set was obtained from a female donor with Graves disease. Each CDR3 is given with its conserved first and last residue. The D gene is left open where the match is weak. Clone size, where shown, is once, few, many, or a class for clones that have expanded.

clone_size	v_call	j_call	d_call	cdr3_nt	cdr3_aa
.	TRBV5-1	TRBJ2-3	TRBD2	TGCGCCAGCAGCTTTTCCTCTGCGCGGGAGACGCAGTATTTT	CASSFSSARETQYF
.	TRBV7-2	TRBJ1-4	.	TGTGCCAGCAGCTTAGTGGGAGAGTTTAATGAAAAACTGTTTTTT	CASSLVGEFNEKLFF
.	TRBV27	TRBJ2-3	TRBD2	TGTGCCAGCAGTGGGGGCCAGCGGGAGGGAACAGATACGCAGTATTTT	CASSGGQREGTDTQYF
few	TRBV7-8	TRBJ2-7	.	TGTGCCAGCAGCTTAACCGGGAACTCCTACGAGCAGTACTTC	CASSLTGNSYEQYF
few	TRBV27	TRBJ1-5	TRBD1	TGTGTCAGCAGTTTGGGCAGGGGGGGAAATCAGCCCCAGCATTTT	CVSSLGRGGNQPQHF
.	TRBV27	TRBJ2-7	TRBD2	TGTGCCAGCGCAATATCGGGGGGCGAGCAGTACTTC	CASAISGGEQYF
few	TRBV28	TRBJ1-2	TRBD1	TGTGCCAGCAGTTTATCGGGACAGGGGGGAATCAGCGGCTACACCTTC	CASSLSGQGGISGYTF
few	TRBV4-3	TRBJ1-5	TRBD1	TGCGCCAGCAGCCAAGAGTCAACAGGGGGCAATCAGCCCCAGCATTTT	CASSQESTGGNQPQHF
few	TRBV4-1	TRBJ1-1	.	TGCGCCAGCAGGATCCATGAACAGGCGAACACTGAAGCTTTCTTT	CASRIHEQANTEAFF
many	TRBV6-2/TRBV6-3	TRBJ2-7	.	TGTGCCAGCAGTTACTCCAAGGGCTACGAGCAGTACTTC	CASSYSKGYEQYF
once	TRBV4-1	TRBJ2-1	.	TGCGCCAGCAGCCATTTGGGGGCAAATATCCATGAGCAGTTCTTC	CASSHLGANIHEQFF
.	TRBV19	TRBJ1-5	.	TGTGCCAGTACCCTCGGAAGGGGCAATCAGCCCCAGCATTTT	CASTLGRGNQPQHF
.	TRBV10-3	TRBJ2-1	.	TGTGCCATCTCGGATAATTCCCCCTACAATGAGCAGTTCTTC	CAISDNSPYNEQFF
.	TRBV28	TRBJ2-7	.	TGTGCCAGCAGTCCACTCGGACCCTACTACGAGCAGTACTTC	CASSPLGPYYEQYF
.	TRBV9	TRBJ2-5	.	TGTGCCAGCAGCGTAGGTTCGGCTATCCAAGAGACCCAGTACTTC	CASSVGSAIQETQYF
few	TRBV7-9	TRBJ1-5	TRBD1	TGTGCCAGCAGCTCGGCTGACAGGGACGGTCAGCCCCAGCATTTT	CASSSADRDGQPQHF
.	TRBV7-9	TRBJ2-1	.	TGTGCCAGCAGCTCCTCCGAGGTCAATGAGCAGTTCTTC	CASSSSEVNEQFF
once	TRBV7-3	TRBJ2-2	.	TGTGCCAGCAGCCCGATGACCCTGGGGGAGCTGTTTTTT	CASSPMTLGELFF
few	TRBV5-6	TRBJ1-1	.	TGTGCCAGCAGCTTGCCTCAGAACACTGAAGCTTTCTTT	CASSLPQNTEAFF
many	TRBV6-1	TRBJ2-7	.	TGTGCCAGCAGTGAGGCTAACAGGGTCGAGCAGTACTTC	CASSEANRVEQYF
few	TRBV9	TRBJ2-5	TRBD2	TGTGCCAGCAGCGTAGCTATCGGGAGGGTCGGGGAGACCCAGTACTTC	CASSVAIGRVGETQYF
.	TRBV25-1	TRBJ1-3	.	TGTGCCAGCGCCGGAGGGGGAGCGTTCTCTGGAAACACCATATATTTT	CASAGGGAFSGNTIYF
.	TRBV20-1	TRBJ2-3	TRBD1	TGCAGTGCTAGAAGGGACAGGAGCACAGATACGCAGTATTTT	CSARRDRSTDTQYF
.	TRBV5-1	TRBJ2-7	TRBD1	TGCGCCAGCAGGGGCCTCGGGACAGGGTTATACGAGCAGTACTTC	CASRGLGTGLYEQYF
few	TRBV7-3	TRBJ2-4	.	TGTGCCAGCAGCTTAGGGGGGACACACATTCAGTACTTC	CASSLGGTHIQYF
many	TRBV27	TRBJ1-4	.	TGTGCCAGCGGCAAATTGGGGATTAATGAAAAACTGTTTTTT	CASGKLGINEKLFF
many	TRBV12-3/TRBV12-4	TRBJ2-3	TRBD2	TGTGCCAGCACCAGAGAAAGACTAGCGGGGGCCACAGATACGCAGTATTTT	CASTRERLAGATDTQYF
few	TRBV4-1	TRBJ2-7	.	TGCGCCAGCAGCCCACAAGTATCCCACTACGAGCAGTACTTC	CASSPQVSHYEQYF
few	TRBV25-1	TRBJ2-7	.	TGTGCCAGCAGTGAATCAGGGGTTCTGACCTACGAGCAGTACTTC	CASSESGVLTYEQYF
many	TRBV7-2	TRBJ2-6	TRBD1	TGTGCCAGCAGCTGGAGGGACAGGGGCATAGCAGCTGGGGCCAACGTCCTGACTTTC	CASSWRDRGIAAGANVLTF
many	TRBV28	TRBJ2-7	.	TGTGCCAGCAGTTTTGGGGGGGCTTCCTACGAGCAGTACTTC	CASSFGGASYEQYF
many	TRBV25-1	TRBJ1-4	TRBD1	TGTGCCAGCAGTGCCACAGGGGGCTGGGATGAAAAACTGTTTTTT	CASSATGGWDEKLFF
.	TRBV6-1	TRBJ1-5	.	TGTGCCAGCAGTCCAAGACAGTTTAATCAGCCCCAGCATTTT	CASSPRQFNQPQHF
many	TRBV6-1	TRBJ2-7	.	TGTGCCAGCCCCCGGGGGTACGAGCAGTACTTC	CASPRGYEQYF
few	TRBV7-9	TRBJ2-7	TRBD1	TGTGCCAGCAGTACAACCCCGGGACAGAAGATCTACGAGCAGTACTTC	CASSTTPGQKIYEQYF
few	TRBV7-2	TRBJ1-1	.	TGTGCCAGCAAGGACGGACAGACCAACACTGAAGCTTTCTTT	CASKDGQTNTEAFF
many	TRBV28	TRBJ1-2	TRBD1	TGTGCCAGCAGTTTATCCCCGACAGGGGCCATTGGCTACACCTTC	CASSLSPTGAIGYTF
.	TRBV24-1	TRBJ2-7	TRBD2	TGTGCCACCAGTGAGCCGGGACTAGGCGTCGAGCAGTACTTC	CATSEPGLGVEQYF
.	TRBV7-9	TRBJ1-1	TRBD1	TGTGCCAGCAGCCTGGTCCGGGACAGGGGGAACACTGAAGCTTTCTTT	CASSLVRDRGNTEAFF
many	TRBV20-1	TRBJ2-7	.	TGCAGTGCTAGCAGGGGATACGAGCAGTACTTC	CSASRGYEQYF
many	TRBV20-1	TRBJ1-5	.	TGCAGTGCTAGCACGGATCAGCCCCAGCATTTT	CSASTDQPQHF
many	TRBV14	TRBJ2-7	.	TGTGCCAGCAGCGCGACTAGGGGGGGCTACGAGCAGTACTTC	CASSATRGGYEQYF
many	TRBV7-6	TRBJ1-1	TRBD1	TGTGCCAGCAGCTTCGGACAGGGTGGGATGAACACTGAAGCTTTCTTT	CASSFGQGGMNTEAFF